What follows are 7 T cell receptor beta chains derived from one specimen sequenced in a study of shared clonotypes between healthy human individuals (TCRdb year 2020). The protocol used for the library was the immunoSEQ multiplex PCR assay. As stored in TCRdb, this immuneACCESS dataset retains in-frame rearrangements with V and J assigned. A fraction of the clones does not appear; measured against another copy, unresolved V genes explain less than half of the discrepancy, and the remainder lacks a known reason. Present in this sample are about 1 million clones, 65% to 75% of which were seen just once. Nearly 1.5% of the sample is in the top ten clones. The sequenced material came from memory CD4+ T cells sorted from blood. The cell subset or site label for this specimen denotes: CD45RA-negative fraction. Receptors originate from a man younger than 35 in good health.

The rearrangement links TRBV6-5 to TRBJ2-5; no clear D gene. The CDR3 is made up of 14 amino acids. Trimming removed 4 bases at V and 4 bases at J, with 13 bases between. CDR1 is MNHEY, CDR2 SVGAGI, per germline. CDR3 region: CASSFAGEGETQYF. CDR3 bases: TGTGCCAGCAGTTTTGCCGGCGAAGGAGAGACCCAGTACTTC.

At least ten counts were recorded for this clone. The V and J genes are TRBV7-9 and TRBJ2-3; 10 bases fit TRBD1. CDR3 length: 15 residues. The germline V gene has CDR1 SEHNR and CDR2 FQNEAQ (reference sequence). The ends lost 3 bases at V and 4 bases at J; junction bases unmatched: 4. CDR3 nucleotides: TGTGCCAGCAGCTTGGGACAGGGGAAGGCAGATACGCAGTATTTT. It encodes CASSLGQGKADTQYF. Full variable domain (remainder filled in from reference TRBV7-9 and TRBJ2-3): DTGVSQNPRHKITKRGQNVTFRCDPISEHNRLYWYRQTLGQGPEFLTYFQNEAQLEKSRLLSDRFSAERPKGSFSTLEIQRTEQGDSAMYLCASSLGQGKADTQYFGPGTRLTVL.

The chain carries TRBV5-1 and TRBJ2-7, with D possibly matching TRBD1 (6 bases). This CDR3 has 13 amino acids. CDR1 is SGHRS, CDR2 YFSETQ, per germline. V gave up 6 bases and J gave up 5 bases, with 15 bases separating them. The chain's CDR3 is CASTGAKADEQYF. CDR3 DNA sequence: TGCGCCAGCACAGGGGCAAAGGCGGACGAGCAGTACTTC. Looking up the rest from reference TRBV5-1 and TRBJ2-7 gives the full variable domain: KAGVTQTPRYLIKTRGQQVTLSCSPISGHRSVSWYQQTPGQGLQFLFEYFSETQRNKGNFPGRFSGRQFSNSRSEMNVSTLELGDSALYLCASTGAKADEQYFGPGTRLTVT.

CDR3 sequence: CASSEVGLAGEQFF. CDR3 bases: TGTGCCAGCAGTGAAGTAGGACTAGCGGGAGAGCAGTTCTTC. The rearrangement links TRBV6-1 to TRBJ2-1; 12 bases fit TRBD2. The CDR3 runs to 14 residues. The ends lost 1 base at V and 10 bases at J; junction bases unmatched: 2. Germline CDR1 MNHNS, CDR2 SASEGT.

The chain links TRBV12-5 to TRBJ2-2, with 9 bases fitting TRBD1. CDR3 length equals 18 residues. Unmatched junction bases numbered 9, after V lost 2 bases and J lost 2 bases. Looked up from germline, CDR1 is LGHNT and CDR2 is FRNRAP. Written as DNA, the CDR3 is TGTGCTAGTGGTTTGTCCCGTAAGGACAGGGGAAACACCGGGGAGCTGTTTTTT. This codes for CASGLSRKDRGNTGELFF. Full variable domain (rest looked up from reference TRBV12-5 and TRBJ2-2): DARVTQTPRHKVTEMGQEVTMRCQPILGHNTVFWYRQTMMQGLELLAYFRNRAPLDDSGMPKDRFSAEMPDATLATLKIQPSEPRDSAVYFCASGLSRKDRGNTGELFFGEGSRLTVL.

V is TRBV5-1 and J is TRBJ2-3, with 12 positions matching TRBD2. The CDR3 length is 16 residues. Germline V gene sequence: CDR1 SGHRS, CDR2 YFSETQ. V was pared by 4 bases and J by 4 bases, with 7 bases of the junction left unmatched. This CDR3 is CASSETSGGVADTQYF. The DNA of the CDR3 is TGCGCCAGCAGCGAGACTAGCGGGGGAGTGGCAGATACGCAGTATTTT.

The chain has TRBV5-1 and TRBJ1-6; no definite D call. Germline CDR1 SGHRS, CDR2 YFSETQ. The CDR3 covers 15 residues. V dropped 0 bases and J dropped 9 bases, with 13 bases sitting between them. CDR3 nucleotide sequence: TGCGCCAGCAGCTTGGCTCTAGGGTCCCTTTCACCCCTCCACTTT. Translated: CASSLALGSLSPLHF.